One sample yielded the 3 T cell receptor beta chains listed below, sequenced in a study of regulatory T cells in long-lasting Graves disease. The time point here: newly diagnosed GD, antithyroid drugs for less than 3 months. Construction of the TCR library relied on RNA isolated from PBMCs. iRepertoire HTBI primers and Arm-PCR of CDR3 regions built TCR beta libraries. TCRdb independently ran MiXCR on the multiplex PCR reads; one entry per CDR3 protein. The sample carries 550,000 to 600,000 distinct CDR3 sequences, roughly 15% recorded once. This sample was shared with a second study, whose subject was T cells in Graves' hyperthyroidism and ophthalmopathy.

The material was peripheral blood mononuclear cells (PBMCs), obtained at new diagnosis, from a patient treated with antithyroid drugs. Source of these receptors: a man in his late teens or twenties with Graves disease.

A few counts support this clonotype. V is TRBV20-1 and J is TRBJ2-1; 7 bases fit TRBD2. The CDR3 has 16 amino acids. Trimming took 3 bases from V and 0 from J; bases not matched to a gene: 8. Germline CDR1 DFQATT, CDR2 SNEGSKA (reference sequence). The CDR3 DNA reads as TGCAGTGCTAGGGGGGGGGGGTTCTCCTCCTACAATGAGCAGTTCTTC. This codes for CSARGGGFSSYNEQFF.

Ten or more counts support this clonotype. The rearrangement links TRBV5-1 to TRBJ2-1; 7 nucleotides match TRBD2. Germline values: CDR1 SGHRS, CDR2 YFSETQ. J was trimmed by 8 bases and V by 3 bases; bases with no gene match: 5. The CDR3 consists of 13 residues. CDR3 nucleotide sequence: TGCGCCAGCAGCTGGGAGCGGGGAGATGAGCAGTTCTTC. Its protein is CASSWERGDEQFF.

This chain connects TRBV28 to TRBJ1-5; D perhaps matches TRBD1 (5 bases). Germline CDR1 is MDHEN and CDR2 is SYDVKM. The V gene lost 4 bases and the J gene lost 2 bases, with 12 bases spanning the gap. CDR3 size: 15 residues. CDR3 sequence reads: CASSSGGRGNQPQHF. The CDR3 DNA follows: TGTGCCAGCAGTTCTGGGGGACGTGGCAATCAGCCCCAGCATTTT.